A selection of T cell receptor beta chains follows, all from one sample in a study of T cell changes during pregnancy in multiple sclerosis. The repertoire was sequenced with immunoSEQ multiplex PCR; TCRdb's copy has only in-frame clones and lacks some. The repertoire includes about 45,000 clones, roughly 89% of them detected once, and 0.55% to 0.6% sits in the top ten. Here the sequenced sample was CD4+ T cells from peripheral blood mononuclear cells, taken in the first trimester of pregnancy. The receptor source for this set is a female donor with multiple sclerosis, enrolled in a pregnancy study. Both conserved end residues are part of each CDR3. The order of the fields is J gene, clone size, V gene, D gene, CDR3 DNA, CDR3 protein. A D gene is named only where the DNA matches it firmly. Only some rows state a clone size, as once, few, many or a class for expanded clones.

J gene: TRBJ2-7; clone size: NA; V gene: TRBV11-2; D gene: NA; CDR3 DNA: TGTGCCAGCAGCTTAGGCAGGGGCTACGAGCAGTACTTC; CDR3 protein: CASSLGRGYEQYF
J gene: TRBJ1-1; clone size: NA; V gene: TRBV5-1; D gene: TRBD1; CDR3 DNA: TGCGCCAGCAGTAGAGACAGGGGGCCTAACACTGAAGCTTTCTTT; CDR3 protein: CASSRDRGPNTEAFF
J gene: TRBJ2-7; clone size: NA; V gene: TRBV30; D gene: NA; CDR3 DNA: TGTGCCTGGAGTACTAACACAGGGTCCGAGCAGTACTTC; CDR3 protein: CAWSTNTGSEQYF
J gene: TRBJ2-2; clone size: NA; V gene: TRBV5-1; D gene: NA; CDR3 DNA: TGCGCCAGCAGCTTGGACAGGCAAACCGGGGAGCTGTTTTTT; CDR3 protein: CASSLDRQTGELFF
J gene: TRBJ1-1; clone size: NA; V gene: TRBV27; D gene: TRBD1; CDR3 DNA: TGTGCCAGCAGTTTCGTCCCGGGACAGGGGGCCGGAGGAGCTTTCTTT; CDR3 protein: CASSFVPGQGAGGAFF
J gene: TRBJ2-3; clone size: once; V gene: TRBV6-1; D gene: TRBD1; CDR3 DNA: TGTGCCAGCAGTGAACCCCTAGGGGGGACAGGGGACACAGATACGCAGTATTTT; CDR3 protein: CASSEPLGGTGDTDTQYF
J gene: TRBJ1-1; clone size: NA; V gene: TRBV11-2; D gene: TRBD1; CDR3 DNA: TGTGCCAGCAGCTTGGCCCTTGGACAGGGAAACACTGAAGCTTTCTTT; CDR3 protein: CASSLALGQGNTEAFF
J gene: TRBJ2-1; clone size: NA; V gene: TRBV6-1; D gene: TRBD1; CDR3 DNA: TGTGCCAGCAGTGAAGCGCACAGGGGCTCTTACAATGAGCAGTTCTTC; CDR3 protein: CASSEAHRGSYNEQFF
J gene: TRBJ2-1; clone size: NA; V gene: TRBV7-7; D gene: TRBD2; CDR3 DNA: TGTGCCAGCAGCCCCGGGGTAGCGGGAGGGCTTGGGGAGCAGTTCTTC; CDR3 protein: CASSPGVAGGLGEQFF
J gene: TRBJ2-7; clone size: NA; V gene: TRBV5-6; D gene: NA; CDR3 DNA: TGTGCCAGCAGGCAGACTCTCAACTCCTACGAGCAGTACTTC; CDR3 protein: CASRQTLNSYEQYF
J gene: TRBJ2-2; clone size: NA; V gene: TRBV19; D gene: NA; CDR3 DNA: TGTGCCAGTAGCCTTATGACCCAACCCCAGAGGCCGGAGTTGGCCGGGGAGCTGTTTTTT; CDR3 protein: CASSLMTQPQRPELAGELFF
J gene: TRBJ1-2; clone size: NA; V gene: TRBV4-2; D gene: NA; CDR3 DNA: TGTGCCAGCAGCCCGGGGGGGCGGGACTATGGCTACACCTTC; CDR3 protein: CASSPGGRDYGYTF
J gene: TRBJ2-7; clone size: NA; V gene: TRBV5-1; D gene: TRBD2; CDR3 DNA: TGCGCCAGCATTTTAGGAGCGGGAGGGCCCTACGAGCAGTACTTC; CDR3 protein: CASILGAGGPYEQYF
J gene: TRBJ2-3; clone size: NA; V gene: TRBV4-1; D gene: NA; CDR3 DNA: TGCGCCAGCAGCCCCGTCATGGGACTCCCCACAGATACGCAGTATTTT; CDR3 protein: CASSPVMGLPTDTQYF
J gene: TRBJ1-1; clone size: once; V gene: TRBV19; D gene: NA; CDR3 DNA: TGTGCCAGTAGGAGGGACATAACTGAAGCTTTCTTT; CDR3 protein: CASRRDITEAFF
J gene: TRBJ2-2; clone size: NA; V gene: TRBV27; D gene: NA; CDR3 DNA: TGTGCCAGCAAGACAGCTTCGAACACCGGGGAGCTGTTTTTT; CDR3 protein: CASKTASNTGELFF
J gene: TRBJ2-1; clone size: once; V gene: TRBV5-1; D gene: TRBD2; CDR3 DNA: TGCGCCAGCAGCCGCATAACCGGGACTAGCGGGAGGGCCCTCTACAATGAGCAGTTCTTC; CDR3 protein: CASSRITGTSGRALYNEQFF
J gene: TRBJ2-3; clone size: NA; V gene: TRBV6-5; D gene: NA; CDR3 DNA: TGTGCCAGCACCGGGGGAGCCGGGGATACGCAGTATTTT; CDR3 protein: CASTGGAGDTQYF
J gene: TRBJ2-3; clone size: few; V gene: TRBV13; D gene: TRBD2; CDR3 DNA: TGTGCCAGCAGCTTAGGCGGGTTAGGACTAGCGGACGGCACAGATACGCAGTATTTT; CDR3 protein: CASSLGGLGLADGTDTQYF
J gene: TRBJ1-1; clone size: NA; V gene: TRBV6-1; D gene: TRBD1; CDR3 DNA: TGTGCCAGCAAAGAAGGTGGGACAGGGGGCACTGAAGCTTTCTTT; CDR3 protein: CASKEGGTGGTEAFF
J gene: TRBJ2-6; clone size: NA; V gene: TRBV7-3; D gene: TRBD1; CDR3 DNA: TGTGCCAGCAGAGGGACCGACAGGGCTGGGGCCAACGTCCTGACTTTC; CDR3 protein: CASRGTDRAGANVLTF
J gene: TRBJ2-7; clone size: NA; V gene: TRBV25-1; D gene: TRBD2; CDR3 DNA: TGTGCCAGCAGTGAATTTGGACTAGCGGGAGGAAGCGAGCAGTACTTC; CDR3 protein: CASSEFGLAGGSEQYF
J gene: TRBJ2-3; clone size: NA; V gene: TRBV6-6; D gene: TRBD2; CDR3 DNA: TGTGCCAGCTGGGCTAGCGGGAGCACAGATACGCAGTATTTT; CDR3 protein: CASWASGSTDTQYF
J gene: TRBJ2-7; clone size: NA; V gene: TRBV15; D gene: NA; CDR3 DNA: TGTGCCACCAGCGGCCACAGGGTCGAGCAGTACTTC; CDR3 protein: CATSGHRVEQYF
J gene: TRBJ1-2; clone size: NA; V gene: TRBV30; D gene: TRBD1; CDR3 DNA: TGTGCCTGGAGTGTCAGACAGGGGGAAAATGGCTACACCTTC; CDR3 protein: CAWSVRQGENGYTF
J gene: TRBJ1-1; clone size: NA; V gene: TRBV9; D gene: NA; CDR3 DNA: TGTGCCAGCAGCGTGGGATCAGGGCTGTCGAACACTGAAGCTTTCTTT; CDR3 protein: CASSVGSGLSNTEAFF
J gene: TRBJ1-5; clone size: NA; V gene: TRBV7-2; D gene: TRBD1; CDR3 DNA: TGTGCCAGCAGCCTAAGGACAGGGAGGATCAGCAATCAGCCCCAGCATTTT; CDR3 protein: CASSLRTGRISNQPQHF
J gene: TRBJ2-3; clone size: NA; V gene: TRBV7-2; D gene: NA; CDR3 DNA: TGTGCCAGCAGCCCGATTAGGGGGTTACCCACAGATACGCAGTATTTT; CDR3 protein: CASSPIRGLPTDTQYF
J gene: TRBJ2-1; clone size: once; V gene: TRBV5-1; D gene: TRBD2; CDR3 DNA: TGCGCCAGCAGCGACCCGGGACTAGCTTGGGGAAGCTCCTACAATGAGCAGTTCTTC; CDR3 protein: CASSDPGLAWGSSYNEQFF
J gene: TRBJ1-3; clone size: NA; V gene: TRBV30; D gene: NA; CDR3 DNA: TGTGCCTGGAGTGTACAACAGGGACCTGGAAACACCATATATTTT; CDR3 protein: CAWSVQQGPGNTIYF
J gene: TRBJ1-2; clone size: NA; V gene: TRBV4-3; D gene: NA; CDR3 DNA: TGCGCCAGCAGTCACCAAGTGACGGGGACTAACTATGGCTACACCTTC; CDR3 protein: CASSHQVTGTNYGYTF
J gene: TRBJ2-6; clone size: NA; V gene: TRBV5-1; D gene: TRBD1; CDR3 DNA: TGCGCCAGCAGCCCAGGGACAGGGACCAGGGCCAACGTCCTGACTTTC; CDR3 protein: CASSPGTGTRANVLTF
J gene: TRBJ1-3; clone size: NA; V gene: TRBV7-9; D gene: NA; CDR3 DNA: TGTGCCAGCAGCCCTGCGGCCGGAAACACCATATATTTT; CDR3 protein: CASSPAAGNTIYF
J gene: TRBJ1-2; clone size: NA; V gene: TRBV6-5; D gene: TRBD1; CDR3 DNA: TGTGCCAGCAGGACGACAGGGGGGGGCTACACCTTC; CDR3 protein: CASRTTGGGYTF
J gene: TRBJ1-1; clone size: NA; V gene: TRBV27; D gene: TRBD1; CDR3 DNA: TGTGCCAGCCGATTCTACCGGGACAGGGACACTGAAGCTTTCTTT; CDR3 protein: CASRFYRDRDTEAFF
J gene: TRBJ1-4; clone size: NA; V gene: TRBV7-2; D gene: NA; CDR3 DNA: TGTGCCAGCCGGTCGCCTAATGAAAAACTGTTTTTT; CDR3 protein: CASRSPNEKLFF
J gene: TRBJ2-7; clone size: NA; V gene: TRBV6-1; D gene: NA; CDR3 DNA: TGTGCCAGCAATTCGTTGACAGCCTTTTCCTACGAGCAGTACTTC; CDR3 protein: CASNSLTAFSYEQYF
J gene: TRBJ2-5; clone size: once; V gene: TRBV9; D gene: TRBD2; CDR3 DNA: TGTGCCAGCAGTCGAGCGGGAGGGGTCCAAGAGACCCAGTACTTC; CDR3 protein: CASSRAGGVQETQYF
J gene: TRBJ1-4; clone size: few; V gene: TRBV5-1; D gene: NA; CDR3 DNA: TGCGCCAGCAGCGCTGTCCAGGGGTCTAATGAAAAACTGTTTTTT; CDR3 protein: CASSAVQGSNEKLFF
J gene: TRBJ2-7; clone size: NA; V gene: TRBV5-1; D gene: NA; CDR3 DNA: TGCGCCAGCAGCTTGGAGAGCTCCTACGAGCAGTACTTC; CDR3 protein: CASSLESSYEQYF
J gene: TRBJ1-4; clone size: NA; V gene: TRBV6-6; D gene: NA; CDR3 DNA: TGTGCCAGCAAATACGGAAACAGGGAAAATGAAAAACTGTTTTTT; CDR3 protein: CASKYGNRENEKLFF
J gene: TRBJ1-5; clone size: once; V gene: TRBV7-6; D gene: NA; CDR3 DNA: TGTGCCAGCAGCCCCACTCAGGAGGGTCAGCCCCAGCATTTT; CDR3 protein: CASSPTQEGQPQHF
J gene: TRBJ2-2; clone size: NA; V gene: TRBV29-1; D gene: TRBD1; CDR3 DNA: TGCAGCGTTGCAGGGGGCGGCGGGGAGCTGTTTTTT; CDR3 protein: CSVAGGGGELFF
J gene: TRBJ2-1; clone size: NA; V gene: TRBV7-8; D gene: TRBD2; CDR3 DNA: TGTGCCAGCAGCTTAGCGAGGCTAGCGGGAGATGTTGAGCAGTTCTTC; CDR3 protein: CASSLARLAGDVEQFF